Shown below are 25 T cell receptor beta chains from a single sample sequenced in a study of cytomegalovirus exposure and HLA in healthy donors. This PCR relied on a set of 60 Vbeta primers and 13 Jbeta primers. Sequenced by immunoSEQ multiplex PCR; TCRdb stores in-frame clones only, minus some. The sample has more than 95,000 clones; over 70% are singletons. Sequencing was carried out using PBMCs. The receptor set was obtained from a young woman in good health and CMV-seronegative.

The chain combines TRBV4-2 with TRBJ1-2; D might be TRBD1 (5 bases). The CDR3 loop spans 14 amino acids. Germline CDR1 and CDR2: LGHNA and YNFKEQ. V was pared by 0 bases and J by 4 bases, with 9 bases between. The CDR3 DNA follows: TGTGCCAGCAGCCAAGACATGACAGTCTATGGCTACACCTTC. It codes for CASSQDMTVYGYTF.

The gene calls are TRBV5-1 and TRBJ2-2; D gene uncertain. The germline V gene encodes CDR1 SGHRS and CDR2 YFSETQ. The ends were cut back, 0 bases at V and 1 base at J, with 7 bases in the middle. This CDR3 has 15 amino acids. The CDR3 DNA reads as TGCGCCAGCAGCTTGGGAAACTTGAACACCGGGGAGCTGTTTTTT. Translation gives CASSLGNLNTGELFF.

The V call is TRBV7-8, the J call TRBJ2-2; TRBD1 matches 8 bases. Germline CDR1 is SGHVS and CDR2 is FQNEAQ. The CDR3 extends over 15 amino acids. V was clipped by 7 bases and J by 2 bases; unmatched bases: 6. CDR3 nucleotides: TGTGCCAGCACCCCCCAGGGGGCTAACACCGGGGAGCTGTTTTTT. Protein product: CASTPQGANTGELFF.

The CDR3 DNA reads as TGTGCCTGGAGTACAGTGAAGAACACTGAAGCTTTCTTT. The encoded protein is CAWSTVKNTEAFF. The V call is TRBV30, the J call TRBJ1-1; no definite D call. Germline CDR1 is GTSNPN and CDR2 is SVGIG (reference sequence). The CDR3 is 13 amino acids. V lost 2 bases, J lost 1 base, and 8 bases lay in between.

The rearrangement links TRBV5-1 to TRBJ1-1, with no clear D. This CDR3 is 13 amino acids long. V shed 0 bases and J shed 5 bases, with 8 bases lying between them. Germline CDR1 is SGHRS and CDR2 is YFSETQ. CDR3 DNA sequence: TGCGCCAGCAGCTTGGCCCTCGGGACTGAAGCTTTCTTT. Amino acids: CASSLALGTEAFF.

The chain is built from TRBV5-1 and TRBJ2-7, with 7 bases fitting TRBD1. The length of the CDR3 is 14 residues. Germline trimming cut 0 bases from V and 7 bases from J; bases unmatched to any gene: 7. Germline lookup yields CDR1 SGHRS and CDR2 YFSETQ. The CDR3 here is CASSLGTGPPEQYF. CDR3 nucleotides: TGCGCCAGCAGCTTGGGGACAGGCCCCCCGGAGCAGTACTTC.

This rearrangement joins TRBV2 to TRBJ2-7; no clear D gene. This CDR3 contains 12 residues. Germline V gene lookup returns CDR1 SNHLY and CDR2 FYNNEI. V lost 7 bases and J 1 base, leaving 8 bases between the germline ends. The CDR3 nucleotides are TGTGCCAGCAAGCCGATTTCCTACGAGCAGTACTTC. Translating gives CASKPISYEQYF.

The chain employs TRBV7-8 and TRBJ2-5; 10 bases line up with TRBD2. Germline V gene data show CDR1 as SGHVS and CDR2 as FQNEAQ. V shed 1 base and J 4 bases; nucleotides not matched to a gene: 6. This CDR3 spans 16 amino acids. CDR3 protein: CASSLEPAGGRETQYF. The CDR3, as DNA: TGTGCCAGCAGCTTAGAACCAGCGGGGGGGCGAGAGACCCAGTACTTC.

The V call is TRBV19, the J call TRBJ2-6; 8 nucleotides line up with TRBD1. Germline V gives CDR1 LNHDA, CDR2 SQIVND (reference sequence). The CDR3 loop spans 16 amino acids. J lost 1 base, V lost 7 bases, and 6 bases had no gene match. The chain's CDR3 is CASTGTGWSGANVLTF. In nucleotides, the CDR3 is TGTGCCAGTACCGGGACAGGTTGGTCTGGGGCCAACGTCCTGACTTTC.

This clone was counted once. The V gene is TRBV6-1, the J gene TRBJ1-5, with TRBD1 identical over 9 bases. This CDR3 comprises 16 residues. Losses at the gene ends were 4 bases for V and 2 bases for J; bases not matched to a gene: 6. The germline V gene encodes CDR1 MNHNS and CDR2 SASEGT. The CDR3 DNA follows: TGTGCCAGCAGTGCCCTGACAGGGGGAGGCAATCAGCCCCAGCATTTT. This codes for CASSALTGGGNQPQHF.

The chain joins TRBV19 to TRBJ2-1; no firm D call. Germline-derived CDR1 and CDR2 are LNHDA and SQIVND (reference sequence). The CDR3 runs 12 residues. V gave up 7 bases and J gave up 0 bases, with 4 bases separating them. The CDR3 sequence is CASKSSYNEQFF. CDR3 nucleotide sequence: TGTGCCAGTAAGAGCTCCTACAATGAGCAGTTCTTC.

A few counts support this clone. The V gene is TRBV6-5, the J gene TRBJ1-1, with 8 bases that match TRBD1. The CDR3 is made up of 15 amino acids. In germline, CDR1 is MNHEY, CDR2 SVGAGI. J was trimmed by 0 bases and V by 6 bases; bases with no gene match: 6. Here the CDR3 reads CASSPGGAMNTEAFF. The CDR3 nucleotides are TGTGCCAGCAGCCCAGGGGGCGCGATGAACACTGAAGCTTTCTTT.

This chain joins TRBV6-4 and TRBJ1-1; D uncertain. CDR3 length equals 15 residues. V dropped 0 bases and J dropped 0 bases, with 8 bases sitting between them. Looked up from germline, CDR1 is MRHNA and CDR2 is SNTAGT. As DNA, the CDR3 is TGTGCCAGCAGTGACTCCCCGGGTATGAACACTGAAGCTTTCTTT. It is translated as CASSDSPGMNTEAFF.

This chain connects TRBV21-1 to TRBJ1-1. TRBV21-1 is listed as a pseudogene. The CDR3 sequence is 13 residues long. The CDR3 DNA reads TGTGCCAGCAGCGCACGACGGGGCACTGAAGCTTTCTTT. Its protein product is CASSARRGTEAFF.

The gene calls are TRBV11-2 and TRBJ2-5; 9 nucleotides match TRBD2. J lost 0 bases, V lost 3 bases, and 5 bases had no gene match. CDR3 length equals 16 residues. From germline, CDR1 is SGHAT and CDR2 FQNNGV. The CDR3 DNA follows: TGTGCCAGCAGCTTGGGGCTAGCGGGGAACCAAGAGACCCAGTACTTC. As protein: CASSLGLAGNQETQYF.

The chain is built from TRBV30 and TRBJ1-2, with TRBD1 identical over 10 bases. CDR3 size: 14 residues. The ends lost 2 bases at V and 7 bases at J; junction bases unmatched: 7. CDR1 is GTSNPN, CDR2 SVGIG, per germline (reference sequence). The DNA for the CDR3 is TGTGCCTGGAGTTCTCGACAGGGGGCCTCTGGCTACACCTTC. It translates to CAWSSRQGASGYTF.

The chain is built from TRBV2 and TRBJ2-1; a possible D gene is TRBD1 (5 bases). This CDR3 region has 15 residues. The germline CDR1 and CDR2 sequences are SNHLY and FYNNEI. Trimming took off 3 bases at V and 7 bases at J, with 16 bases between the two ends. CDR3 sequence: CASSDRAGPGNEQFF. CDR3 sequence (DNA): TGTGCCAGCAGTGATAGGGCAGGCCCAGGGAATGAGCAGTTCTTC.

The rearrangement joins TRBV27 to TRBJ1-1; no clear D. In germline, CDR1 is MNHEY, CDR2 SMNVEV (reference sequence). CDR3 length: 15 residues. Trimming shortened V by 5 bases and J by 1 base, and 14 bases separated the two germline ends. The CDR3 nucleotides are TGTGCCAGCAGTCCCTACCTTGCCCCGAACACTGAAGCTTTCTTT. Its translation is CASSPYLAPNTEAFF.

The chain is built from TRBV7-9 and TRBJ1-1, with 7 bases that match TRBD1. CDR1 is SEHNR and CDR2 is FQNEAQ in the germline V gene (reference sequence). The CDR3 is made up of 16 amino acids. V dropped 5 bases and J dropped 1; count of bases not matched to a gene: 10. As DNA, the CDR3 is TGTGCCAGCAGCCTGAATGATTGGACAGGGAACACTGAAGCTTTCTTT. Translating gives CASSLNDWTGNTEAFF. The variable domain in full, completed from reference TRBV7-9 and TRBJ1-1, reads DTGVSQNPRHKITKRGQNVTFRCDPISEHNRLYWYRQTLGQGPEFLTYFQNEAQLEKSRLLSDRFSAERPKGSFSTLEIQRTEQGDSAMYLCASSLNDWTGNTEAFFGQGTRLTVV.

CDR3 sequence: CASSAPAGGSYGYTF. CDR3 bases: TGTGCCAGCAGTGCTCCTGCAGGGGGCTCCTATGGCTACACCTTC. V gene TRBV28 combines with J gene TRBJ1-2; 8 bases align to TRBD1. This CDR3 is built from 15 residues. CDR1 is MDHEN, CDR2 SYDVKM, per germline. Trimming removed 5 bases from V and 4 bases from J; junction bases left unmatched: 9.

The rearrangement links TRBV6-1 to TRBJ1-5; D may be TRBD1 (6 bases). Germline V gene data show CDR1 as MNHNS and CDR2 as SASEGT. Trimming removed 6 bases at V and 0 bases at J, with 9 bases between. The CDR3 loop spans 14 amino acids. The CDR3 loop is CASRDSTSNQPQHF. The DNA for the CDR3 is TGTGCCAGCAGGGACAGTACTAGCAATCAGCCCCAGCATTTT.

This clone was recorded only once. This chain joins TRBV7-8 and TRBJ2-5; 8 bases align to TRBD1. The ends lost 6 bases at V and 1 base at J; junction bases unmatched: 4. The CDR3 consists of 14 residues. CDR1 is SGHVS, CDR2 FQNEAQ, per germline. The CDR3 loop is CASRPGTGQETQYF. In DNA form, the CDR3 reads TGTGCCAGCAGGCCCGGGACAGGCCAAGAGACCCAGTACTTC.

The J gene is TRBJ1-1, the V gene TRBV5-1; D not certain. The CDR3 consists of 15 residues. The V gene lost 0 bases and the J gene lost 1 base, with 10 bases spanning the gap. The V gene's germline CDR1 is SGHRS and CDR2 YFSETQ. The CDR3 loop reads CASSLAARKNTEAFF. The CDR3 nucleotides read TGCGCCAGCAGCTTGGCTGCCAGGAAGAACACTGAAGCTTTCTTT.

The rearrangement links TRBV4-1 to TRBJ1-2; 9 positions match TRBD1. From germline, CDR1 is MGHRA and CDR2 YSYEKL. The CDR3 contains 16 residues. The ends lost 4 bases at V and 2 bases at J; junction bases unmatched: 8. CDR3 in amino acids: CASSPLGTGLNYGYTF. CDR3 sequence (DNA): TGCGCCAGCAGCCCCCTAGGGACAGGGCTAAACTATGGCTACACCTTC.

This clone was recorded only once. Without the conserved terminal phenylalanine or tryptophan, this CDR3 likely stems from a read error. This chain joins TRBV5-4 and TRBJ1-2; 10 bases line up with TRBD1. The germline V gene has CDR1 SGHNT and CDR2 YYREEE (reference sequence). The CDR3 consists of 15 residues. Unmatched junction bases numbered 2, after V lost 0 bases and J lost 3 bases. The CDR3 DNA reads as TGTGCCAGCAGCTTGGTTGGGACAGGGGACTATGGCTACACCGTC. It encodes CASSLVGTGDYGYTV.